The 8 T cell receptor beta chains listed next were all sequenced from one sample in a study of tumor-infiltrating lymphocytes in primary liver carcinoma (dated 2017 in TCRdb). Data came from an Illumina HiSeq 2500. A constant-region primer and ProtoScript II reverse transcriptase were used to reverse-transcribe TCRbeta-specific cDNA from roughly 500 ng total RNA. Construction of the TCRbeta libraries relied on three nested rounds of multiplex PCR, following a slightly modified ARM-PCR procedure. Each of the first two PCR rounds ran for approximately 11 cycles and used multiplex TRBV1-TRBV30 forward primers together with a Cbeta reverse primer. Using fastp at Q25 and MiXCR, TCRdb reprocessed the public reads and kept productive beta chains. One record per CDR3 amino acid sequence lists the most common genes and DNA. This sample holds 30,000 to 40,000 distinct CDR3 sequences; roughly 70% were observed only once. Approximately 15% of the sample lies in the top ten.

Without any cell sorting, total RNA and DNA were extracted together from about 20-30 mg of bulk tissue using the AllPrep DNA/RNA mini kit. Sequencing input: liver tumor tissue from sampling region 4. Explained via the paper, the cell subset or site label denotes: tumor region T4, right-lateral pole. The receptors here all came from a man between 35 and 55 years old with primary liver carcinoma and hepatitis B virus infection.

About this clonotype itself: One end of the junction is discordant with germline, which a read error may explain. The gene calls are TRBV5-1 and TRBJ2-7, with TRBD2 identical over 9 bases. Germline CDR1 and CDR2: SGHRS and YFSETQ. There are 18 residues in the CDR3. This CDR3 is CDSNLDRGSGRFLPEQYF. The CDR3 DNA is TGCGACAGCAACTTGGATCGTGGTAGCGGGAGATTCCTCCCCGAGCAGTATTTC.

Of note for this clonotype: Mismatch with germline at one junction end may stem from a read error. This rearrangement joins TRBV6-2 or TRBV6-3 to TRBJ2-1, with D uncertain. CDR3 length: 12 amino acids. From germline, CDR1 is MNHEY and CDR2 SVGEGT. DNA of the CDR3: TGTGCAAGCATCCCTTGGAGCAATGAGCAGTTCTTC. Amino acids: CASIPWSNEQFF.

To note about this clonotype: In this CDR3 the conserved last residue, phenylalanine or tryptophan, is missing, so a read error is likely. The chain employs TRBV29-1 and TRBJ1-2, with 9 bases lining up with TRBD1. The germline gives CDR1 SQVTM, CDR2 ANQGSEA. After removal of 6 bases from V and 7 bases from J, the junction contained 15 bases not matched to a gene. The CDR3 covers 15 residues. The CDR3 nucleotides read TGCAGCGTGGCCCCCCACATACAGGGGGCTTTTGGCTACACCTTA. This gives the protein CSVAPHIQGAFGYTL.

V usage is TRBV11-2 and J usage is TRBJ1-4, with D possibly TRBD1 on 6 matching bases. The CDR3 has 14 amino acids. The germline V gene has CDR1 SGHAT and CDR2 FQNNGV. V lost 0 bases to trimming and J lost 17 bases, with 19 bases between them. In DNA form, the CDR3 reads TGTGCCAGCAGCTTAGAACATGGGGGGCTCAGGCTATTTTTT. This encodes CASSLEHGGLRLFF.

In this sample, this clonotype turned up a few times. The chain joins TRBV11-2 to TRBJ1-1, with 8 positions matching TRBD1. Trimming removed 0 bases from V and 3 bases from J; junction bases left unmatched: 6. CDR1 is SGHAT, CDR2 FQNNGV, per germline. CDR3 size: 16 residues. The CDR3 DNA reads TGTGCCAGCAGCTTAGATCGGACAGGGATTGACACTGAAGCTTTCTTT. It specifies CASSLDRTGIDTEAFF.

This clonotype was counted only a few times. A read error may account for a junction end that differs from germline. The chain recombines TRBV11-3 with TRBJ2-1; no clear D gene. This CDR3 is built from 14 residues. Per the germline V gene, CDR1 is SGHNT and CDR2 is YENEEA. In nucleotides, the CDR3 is TGTGCCGGCAGTTTAGGCGTCTCGAGCAATGAGCAGTTCTTC. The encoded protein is CAGSLGVSSNEQFF.

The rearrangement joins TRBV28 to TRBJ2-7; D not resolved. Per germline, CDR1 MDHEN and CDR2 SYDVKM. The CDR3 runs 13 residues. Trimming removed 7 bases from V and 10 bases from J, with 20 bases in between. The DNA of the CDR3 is TGTGCCAGCACTCCTTCCGGTTTCGGCGACCAGTACTTC. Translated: CASTPSGFGDQYF.

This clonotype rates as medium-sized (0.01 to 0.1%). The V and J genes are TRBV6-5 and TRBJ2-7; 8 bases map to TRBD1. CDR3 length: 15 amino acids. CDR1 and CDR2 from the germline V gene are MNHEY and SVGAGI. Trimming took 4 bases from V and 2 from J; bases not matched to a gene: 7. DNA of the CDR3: TGTGCCAGCAGTTTTGGACAGGGAAGAGCCTACGAGCAGTACTTC. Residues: CASSFGQGRAYEQYF.